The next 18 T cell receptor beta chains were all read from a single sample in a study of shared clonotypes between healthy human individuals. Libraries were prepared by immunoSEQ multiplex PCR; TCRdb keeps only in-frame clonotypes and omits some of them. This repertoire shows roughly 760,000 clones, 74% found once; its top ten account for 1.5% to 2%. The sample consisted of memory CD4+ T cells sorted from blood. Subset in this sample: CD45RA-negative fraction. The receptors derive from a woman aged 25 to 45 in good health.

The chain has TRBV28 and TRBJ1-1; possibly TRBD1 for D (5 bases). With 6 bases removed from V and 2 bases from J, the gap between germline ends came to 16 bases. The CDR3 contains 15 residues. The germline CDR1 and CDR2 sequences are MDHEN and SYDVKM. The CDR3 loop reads CASRPQGNQNTEAFF. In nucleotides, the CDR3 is TGTGCCAGCAGGCCTCAGGGTAACCAAAACACTGAAGCTTTCTTT.

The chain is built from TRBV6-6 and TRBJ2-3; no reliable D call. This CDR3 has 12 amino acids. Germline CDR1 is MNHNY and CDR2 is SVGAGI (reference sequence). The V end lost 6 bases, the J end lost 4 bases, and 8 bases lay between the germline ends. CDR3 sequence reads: CASRQKPDTQYF. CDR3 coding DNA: TGTGCCAGCAGACAGAAGCCAGATACGCAGTATTTT.

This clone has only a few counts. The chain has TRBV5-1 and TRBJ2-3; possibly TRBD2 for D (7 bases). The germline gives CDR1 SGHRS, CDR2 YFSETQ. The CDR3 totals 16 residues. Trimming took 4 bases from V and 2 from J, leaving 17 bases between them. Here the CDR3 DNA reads TGCGCCAGCAGCCAACCTCTGCGGGGGCCCACAGATACGCAGTATTTT. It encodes CASSQPLRGPTDTQYF.

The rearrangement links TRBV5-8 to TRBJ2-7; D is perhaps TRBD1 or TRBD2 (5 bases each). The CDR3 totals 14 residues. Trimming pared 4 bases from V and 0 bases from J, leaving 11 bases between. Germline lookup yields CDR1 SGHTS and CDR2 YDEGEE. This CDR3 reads CASSLVGTSYEQYF. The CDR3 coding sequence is TGTGCCAGCAGCCTAGTCGGGACCTCCTACGAGCAGTACTTC.

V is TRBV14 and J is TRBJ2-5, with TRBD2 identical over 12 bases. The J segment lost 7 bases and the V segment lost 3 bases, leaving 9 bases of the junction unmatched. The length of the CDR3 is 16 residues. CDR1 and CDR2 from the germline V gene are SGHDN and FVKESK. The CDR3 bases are TGTGCCAGCAGCCAGGGGACTAGCGGGTCCCGCCGGACCCAGTACTTC. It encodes CASSQGTSGSRRTQYF.

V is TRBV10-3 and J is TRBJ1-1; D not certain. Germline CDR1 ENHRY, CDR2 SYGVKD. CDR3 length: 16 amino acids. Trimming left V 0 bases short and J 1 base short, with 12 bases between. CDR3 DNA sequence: TGTGCCATCAGTGAGTCATCGGGGTCTAAGAACACTGAAGCTTTCTTT. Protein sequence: CAISESSGSKNTEAFF.

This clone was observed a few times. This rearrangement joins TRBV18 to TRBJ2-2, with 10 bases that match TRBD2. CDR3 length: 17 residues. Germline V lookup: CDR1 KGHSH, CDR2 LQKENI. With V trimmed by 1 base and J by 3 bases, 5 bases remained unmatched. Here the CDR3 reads CASSPRNLAGDTGELFF. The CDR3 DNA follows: TGTGCCAGCTCACCACGAAACCTAGCGGGAGACACCGGGGAGCTGTTTTTT.

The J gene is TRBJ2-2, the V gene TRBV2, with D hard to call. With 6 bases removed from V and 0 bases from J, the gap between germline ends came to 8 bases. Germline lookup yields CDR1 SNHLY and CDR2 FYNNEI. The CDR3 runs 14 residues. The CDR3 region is CASRARPNTGELFF. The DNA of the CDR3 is TGTGCCAGCAGAGCACGTCCGAACACCGGGGAGCTGTTTTTT.

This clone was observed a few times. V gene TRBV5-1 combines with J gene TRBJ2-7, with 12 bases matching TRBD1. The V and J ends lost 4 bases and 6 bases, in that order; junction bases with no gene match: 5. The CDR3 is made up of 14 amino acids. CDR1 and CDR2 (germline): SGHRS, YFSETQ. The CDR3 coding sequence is TGCGCCAGCAGCCCAGGGACAGGGGGCGTCGAGCAGTACTTC. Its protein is CASSPGTGGVEQYF.

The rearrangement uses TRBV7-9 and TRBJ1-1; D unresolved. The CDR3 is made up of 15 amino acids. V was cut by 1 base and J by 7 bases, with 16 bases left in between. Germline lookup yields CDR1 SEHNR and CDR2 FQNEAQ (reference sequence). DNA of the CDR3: TGTGCCAGCAGCTTAGTCGACCGGAAGCATGTTGAAGCTTTCTTT. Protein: CASSLVDRKHVEAFF.

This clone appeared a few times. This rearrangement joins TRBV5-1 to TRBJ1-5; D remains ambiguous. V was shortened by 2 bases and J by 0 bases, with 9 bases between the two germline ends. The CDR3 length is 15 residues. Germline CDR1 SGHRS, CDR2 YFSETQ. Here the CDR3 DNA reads TGCGCCAGCAGCTTCTTCCCAAATAGCAATCAGCCCCAGCATTTT. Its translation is CASSFFPNSNQPQHF.

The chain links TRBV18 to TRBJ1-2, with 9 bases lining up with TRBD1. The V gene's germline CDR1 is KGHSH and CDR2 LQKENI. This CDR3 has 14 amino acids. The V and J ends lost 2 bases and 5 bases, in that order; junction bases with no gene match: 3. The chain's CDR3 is CASSPTGQGYGYTF. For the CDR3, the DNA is TGTGCCAGCTCACCAACGGGACAGGGATATGGCTACACCTTC.

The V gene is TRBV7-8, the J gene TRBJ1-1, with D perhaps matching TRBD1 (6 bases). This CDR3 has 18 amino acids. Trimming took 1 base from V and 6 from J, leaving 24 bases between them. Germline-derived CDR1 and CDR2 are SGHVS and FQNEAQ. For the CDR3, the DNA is TGTGCCAGCAGCTTAGTCATGGGCAGGGGATACGACTTCGCTGAAGCTTTCTTT. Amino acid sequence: CASSLVMGRGYDFAEAFF.

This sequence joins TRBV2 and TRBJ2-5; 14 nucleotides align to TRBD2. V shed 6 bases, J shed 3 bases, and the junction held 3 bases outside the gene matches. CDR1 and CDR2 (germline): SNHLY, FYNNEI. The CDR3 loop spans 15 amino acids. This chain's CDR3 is CASSGTSGRKETQYF. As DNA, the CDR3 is TGTGCCAGCAGCGGGACTAGCGGGAGAAAAGAGACCCAGTACTTC.

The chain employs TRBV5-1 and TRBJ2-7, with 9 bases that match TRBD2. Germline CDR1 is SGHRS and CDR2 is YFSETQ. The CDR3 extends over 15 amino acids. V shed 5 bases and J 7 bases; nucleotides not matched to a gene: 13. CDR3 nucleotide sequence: TGCGCCAGCAGACGCGGGCTAGCGGGATTGGAGGAGCAGTACTTC. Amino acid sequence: CASRRGLAGLEEQYF.

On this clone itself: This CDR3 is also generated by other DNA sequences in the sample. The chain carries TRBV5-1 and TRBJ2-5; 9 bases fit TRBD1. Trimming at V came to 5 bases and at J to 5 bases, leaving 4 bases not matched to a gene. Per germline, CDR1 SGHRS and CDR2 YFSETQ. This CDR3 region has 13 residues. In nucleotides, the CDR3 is TGCGCCAGCAGTTACGGACAGGGGGAGACCCAGTACTTC. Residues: CASSYGQGETQYF.

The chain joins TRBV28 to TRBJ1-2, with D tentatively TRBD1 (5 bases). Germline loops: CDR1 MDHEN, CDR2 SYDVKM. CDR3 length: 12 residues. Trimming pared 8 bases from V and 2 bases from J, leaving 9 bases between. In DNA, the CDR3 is TGTGCCAGCGCGACAGAGAACTATGGCTACACCTTC. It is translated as CASATENYGYTF.

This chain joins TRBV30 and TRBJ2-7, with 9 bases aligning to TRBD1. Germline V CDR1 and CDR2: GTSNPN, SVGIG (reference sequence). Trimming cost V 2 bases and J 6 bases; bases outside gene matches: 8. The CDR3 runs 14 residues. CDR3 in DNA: TGTGCCTGGAGTTCCGGGACAGGGCTTTTCGAGCAGTACTTC. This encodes CAWSSGTGLFEQYF.